This T cell receptor beta chain is drawn from a study of blood T cell repertoires in COVID-19. Some clones are missing from TCRdb's copy, which holds only in-frame ones; the method was immunoSEQ multiplex PCR. The data contain 140,000 to 150,000 clones, under 90% of them singletons. This CDR3 region has 16 residues. V gave up 5 bases and J gave up 0 bases, with 11 bases separating them. Germline-derived CDR1 and CDR2 are MGHRA and YSYEKL. The receptor was derived from a man in his 70s who had recovered from COVID-19. The rearrangement uses TRBV4-1 and TRBJ2-6; a possible D gene is TRBD2 (6 bases). The specimen was peripheral blood. The CDR3 protein is CASSFSGTSGANVLTF. CDR3 DNA: TGCGCCAGCAGCTTTAGCGGAACCTCTGGGGCCAACGTCCTGACTTTC.